This TCR beta chain was sequenced during a study of T cell responses to AZD1222 COVID-19 vaccine. Whole-study findings and limits: There were vaccine-associated CD4 TCRs across spike, dominant at 160-218 and 743-854. At baseline, just five or six AZD1222 recipients tested seropositive.

In this sample, this clone turned up once. Its antigen is currently unknown. Looked up from germline, CDR1 is MNHNS and CDR2 is SASEGT. The V and J ends lost 2 bases and 8 bases respectively, with 9 bases between them. The CDR3 consists of 12 residues. Profiling relied on immunoSEQ multiplex PCR, and the TCRdb table lists in-frame clones only, not all of them. The table records about 200,000 clones, 93% of them present only once. The chain links TRBV6-1 to TRBJ2-5; no clear D gene. This TCR was recovered from an adult who received the AZD1222 COVID-19 vaccine. The material sequenced was peripheral blood, taken 28 days after the second AZD1222 dose. The CDR3 region is CASSESGRTQYF. CDR3 sequence (DNA): TGTGCCAGCAGTGAATCGGGCAGAACCCAGTACTTC.